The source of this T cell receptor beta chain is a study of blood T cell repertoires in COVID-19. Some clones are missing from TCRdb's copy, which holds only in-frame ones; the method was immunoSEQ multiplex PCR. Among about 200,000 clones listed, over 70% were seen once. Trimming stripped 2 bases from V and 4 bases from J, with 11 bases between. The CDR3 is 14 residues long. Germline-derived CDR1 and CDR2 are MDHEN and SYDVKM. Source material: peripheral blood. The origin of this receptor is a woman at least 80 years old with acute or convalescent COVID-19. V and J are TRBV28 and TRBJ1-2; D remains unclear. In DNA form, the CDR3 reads TGTGCCAGCAGTTTAAGGTCGGGAGCCTATGGCTACACCTTC. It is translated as CASSLRSGAYGYTF.